These 30 T cell receptor beta chains originate from one sample sequenced in a study of blood T cells in healthy people across ages. Primers used in a second PCR of about 7 to 12 cycles were a sample-barcoded 5' primer and a J-beta primer mix. From the 5' RACE reads, TCRdb called clonotypes with MiXCR, one entry per CDR3 protein. This table holds roughly 500,000 distinct CDR3 sequences, about 25% found once. The specimen was blood. Every receptor here comes from a woman aged 65 to 85 in good health.

This clonotype has a handful of counts. The CDR3 protein is CSALTGFAEAFF. For the CDR3, the DNA is TGCAGCGCCTTAACAGGGTTCGCTGAAGCTTTCTTT. This sequence joins TRBV29-1 and TRBJ1-1; D is perhaps TRBD1 (6 bases). In germline, CDR1 is SQVTM, CDR2 ANQGSEA. Trimming removed 7 bases at V and 6 bases at J, with 15 bases between. The CDR3 contains 12 residues.

The chain joins TRBV5-5 to TRBJ2-1; D call uncertain. CDR3 size: 13 residues. The germline V gene has CDR1 SGHKS and CDR2 YYEKEE (reference sequence). Trimming took off 3 bases at V and 6 bases at J, with 10 bases between the two ends. CDR3 amino acids: CASSSYNANEQFF. In DNA, the CDR3 is TGTGCCAGCAGCTCCTATAACGCCAATGAGCAGTTCTTC.

The chain employs TRBV20-1 and TRBJ2-3, with TRBD2 matching 9 bases. Germline V gives CDR1 DFQATT, CDR2 SNEGSKA (reference sequence). V shed 5 bases and J 0 bases; nucleotides not matched to a gene: 3. This CDR3 has 14 amino acids. The CDR3 region is CSAGRGGSTDTQYF. As DNA, the CDR3 is TGCAGTGCTGGGCGGGGGGGAAGCACAGATACGCAGTATTTT.

This rearrangement joins TRBV5-1 to TRBJ1-2, with 7 bases that match TRBD1. This CDR3 contains 14 residues. Trimming cost V 4 bases and J 4 bases; bases outside gene matches: 7. CDR1 SGHRS and CDR2 YFSETQ come from the germline V gene. This CDR3 is CASSARRDSYGYTF. CDR3 nucleotide sequence: TGCGCCAGCAGCGCTCGCCGGGACAGCTATGGCTACACCTTC.

This clonotype was counted between two and nine times. The chain couples TRBV7-2 to TRBJ2-1; no clear D gene. The CDR3 contains 13 residues. CDR1 is SGHTA, CDR2 FQGNSA, per germline. The V gene lost 4 bases and the J gene lost 5 bases, with 9 bases spanning the gap. The CDR3 DNA reads TGTGCCAGCAGCTCATGGGTTGACAATGAGCAGTTCTTC. Protein sequence: CASSSWVDNEQFF.

In its sample, this clonotype was seen a few times. V and J are TRBV20-1 and TRBJ1-4, with D uncertain. V shed 4 bases and J shed 7 bases, with 13 bases lying between them. This CDR3 is built from 13 residues. Germline V lookup: CDR1 DFQATT, CDR2 SNEGSKA (reference sequence). DNA of the CDR3: TGCAGTGCTAAGACTCCTTTGGCTGAAAAACTGTTTTTT. This sequence encodes CSAKTPLAEKLFF.

This clonotype appeared a few times. This chain links TRBV7-2 with TRBJ2-5; D may be TRBD1 (6 bases). CDR3 length: 14 amino acids. Looked up from germline, CDR1 is SGHTA and CDR2 is FQGNSA. V was clipped by 4 bases and J by 3 bases, with 12 bases between them. CDR3 bases: TGTGCCAGCAGCTCGACCTACAGGGAAGAGACCCAGTACTTC. Its protein is CASSSTYREETQYF. Filled out from reference TRBV7-2 and TRBJ2-5, the complete variable domain reads GAGVSQSPSNKVTEKGKDVELRCDPISGHTALYWYRQSLGQGLEFLIYFQGNSAPDKSGLPSDRFSAERTGGSVSTLTIQRTQQEDSAVYLCASSSTYREETQYFGPGTRLLVL.

This chain joins TRBV29-1 and TRBJ1-2; D is uncertain. Trimming took 4 bases from V and 0 from J, leaving 3 bases between them. Germline CDR1 SQVTM, CDR2 ANQGSEA. The CDR3 totals 11 residues. CDR3 DNA sequence: TGCAGCGTTGGGGCTAACTATGGCTACACCTTC. Translation gives CSVGANYGYTF. Combining the CDR3 with reference TRBV29-1 and TRBJ1-2 gives the whole variable domain SAVISQKPSRDICQRGTSLTIQCQVDSQVTMMFWYRQQPGQSLTLIATANQGSEATYESGFVIDKFPISRPNLTFSTLTVSNMSPEDSSIYLCSVGANYGYTFGSGTRLTVV.

The chain has TRBV9 and TRBJ2-2; D might be TRBD1 (7 bases). Germline CDR1 and CDR2: SGDLS and YYNGEE. The CDR3 sequence is 16 residues long. V lost 4 bases and J 3 bases, leaving 16 bases between the germline ends. Here the CDR3 reads CASSLTAGTDTGELFF. The CDR3 region has the DNA TGTGCCAGCAGCCTTACCGCGGGGACAGACACCGGGGAGCTGTTTTTT.

The gene calls are TRBV7-6 and TRBJ2-1; perhaps D is TRBD1 or TRBD2 (5 bases each). The length of the CDR3 is 12 residues. V was pared by 5 bases and J by 10 bases, with 12 bases between. Germline CDR1 is SGHVS and CDR2 is FNYEAQ. This chain's CDR3 is CASSPYEGEQFF. The DNA of the CDR3 is TGTGCCAGCAGCCCCTATGAGGGGGAGCAGTTCTTC.

The V gene is TRBV20-1, the J gene TRBJ2-7; 9 bases are shared with TRBD2. The CDR3 is made up of 17 amino acids. Trimming took 3 bases from V and 5 from J; bases not matched to a gene: 17. Germline V gene data show CDR1 as DFQATT and CDR2 as SNEGSKA (reference sequence). DNA for the CDR3: TGCAGTGCTAGTCGGGGGAGGCGGGGGGGTGTCTTAGACGAGCAGTACTTC. Translating gives CSASRGRRGGVLDEQYF.

The rearrangement uses TRBV2 and TRBJ2-3; D may be TRBD1 or TRBD2 (6 bases each). V lost 5 bases to trimming and J lost 2 bases, with 14 bases between them. Germline lookup yields CDR1 SNHLY and CDR2 FYNNEI. This CDR3 has 15 residues. This CDR3 reads CASSPGGPFTDTQYF. DNA for the CDR3: TGTGCCAGCAGTCCCGGGGGCCCATTCACAGATACGCAGTATTTT.

This rearrangement joins TRBV7-2 to TRBJ2-1, with 7 positions matching TRBD1. With the DNA end fitting TRBJ2-7 better, the J assignment may be wrong. The CDR3 covers 16 residues. Germline lookup yields CDR1 SGHTA and CDR2 FQGNSA. The CDR3 DNA is TGTGCCAGCAGCTGGACCAGCGGACAGGTGACCTACGAGCAGTACTTC. Amino acids: CASSWTSGQVTYEQYF.

CDR3 in DNA: TGTGCCAGCAGCCAACGTCTTAGTATTAGCGGAAAACTGTTTTTT. This translates into CASSQRLSISGKLFF. This chain links TRBV3-1 with TRBJ1-4; no reliable D call. The V gene's germline CDR1 is LGHDT and CDR2 YNNKEL (reference sequence). The CDR3 runs 15 residues. Trimming stripped 2 bases from V and 10 bases from J, with 17 bases between.

V usage is TRBV10-3 and J usage is TRBJ2-3; D is ambiguous. The ends were cut back, 6 bases at V and 0 bases at J, with 7 bases in the middle. CDR1 ENHRY and CDR2 SYGVKD come from the germline V gene. The CDR3 totals 13 residues. Here the CDR3 reads CAIRDHSTDTQYF. Here the CDR3 DNA reads TGTGCCATCAGGGACCATAGCACAGATACGCAGTATTTT.

This clonotype has a count of ten or more. This sequence joins TRBV13 and TRBJ2-1; TRBD1 agrees at 7 bases. Germline CDR1 PRHDT, CDR2 FYEKMQ (reference sequence). The CDR3 is 15 residues long. V lost 5 bases to trimming and J lost 9 bases; unmatched junction nucleotides: 13. The CDR3 nucleotides are TGTGCCAGCAGCCGGATGGGGACAGACCCGTTTGAGCAGTTCTTC. This codes for CASSRMGTDPFEQFF.

J is TRBJ2-1 and V is TRBV7-9; the D gene is possibly TRBD1 (5 bases). This CDR3 is built from 15 residues. Per the germline V gene, CDR1 is SEHNR and CDR2 is FQNEAQ (reference sequence). Trimming removed 1 base from V and 7 bases from J, with 14 bases in between. The CDR3 protein is CASSLEFRARNEQFF. The CDR3 bases are TGTGCCAGCAGCTTAGAGTTCAGGGCTAGGAATGAGCAGTTCTTC.

The chain joins TRBV29-1 to TRBJ2-1, with a tentative D call TRBD2 (6 bases). Trimming removed 3 bases from V and 6 bases from J, with 12 bases in between. Germline loops: CDR1 SQVTM, CDR2 ANQGSEA. The CDR3 is made up of 13 amino acids. CDR3 in amino acids: CSVDTAGSNEQFF. As DNA, the CDR3 is TGCAGCGTTGATACGGCGGGGAGCAATGAGCAGTTCTTC.

Details on this clonotype: The junction does not match germline at one end; this may be a read error. The rearrangement uses TRBV7-2 and TRBJ1-4; D is perhaps TRBD1 (5 bases). The CDR3 contains 15 residues. CDR1 and CDR2 (germline): SGHTA, FQGNSA. DNA for the CDR3: TGTGCCAGCAGCTTAGCGGGTGGGACTAATGCAAAACTGTTTTTT. Translated, it gives CASSLAGGTNAKLFF.

The V gene is TRBV3-1, the J gene TRBJ1-2, with D possibly matching TRBD1 (5 bases). Germline loops: CDR1 LGHDT, CDR2 YNNKEL (reference sequence). V dropped 4 bases and J dropped 3 bases, with 12 bases sitting between them. The CDR3 contains 14 residues. Written as DNA, the CDR3 is TGTGCCAGCAGCCCCCAGGGCACTGACTATGGCTACACCTTC. Its protein product is CASSPQGTDYGYTF.

The J gene is TRBJ2-1, the V gene TRBV27; a possible D gene is TRBD2 (5 bases). The assigned J gene may be wrong: the sequence end matches TRBJ2-5 better. Germline values: CDR1 MNHEY, CDR2 SMNVEV (reference sequence). The CDR3 totals 13 residues. The CDR3 loop reads CASSFREKETQYF. Here the CDR3 DNA reads TGTGCCAGCAGTTTTCGGGAAAAGGAGACCCAGTACTTC.

This chain joins TRBV21-1 and TRBJ2-6. TRBV21-1 represents a pseudogene. The CDR3 is made up of 14 amino acids. The CDR3 nucleotides are TGTGCCAGCAGCAAAGAGCCTGGGGCCAACGTCCTGACTTTC. Its translation is CASSKEPGANVLTF.

This clonotype turned up a few times. The V gene is TRBV15, the J gene TRBJ2-5; D might be TRBD1 (5 bases). The J call is in doubt because the DNA end fits TRBJ2-1 better. The V gene's germline CDR1 is LNHNV and CDR2 YYDKDF (reference sequence). The CDR3 is 18 amino acids. This chain's CDR3 is CATSRDIPGAVRVNEQFF. The DNA of the CDR3 is TGTGCCACCAGCAGAGATATCCCTGGGGCAGTACGAGTCAATGAGCAGTTCTTC.

The J gene is TRBJ2-3, the V gene TRBV9, with D perhaps assigned TRBD1 or TRBD2 (6 bases each). The CDR3 runs 14 residues. The germline CDR1 and CDR2 sequences are SGDLS and YYNGEE. The ends were cut back, 5 bases at V and 2 bases at J, with 12 bases in the middle. CDR3 amino acids: CASRSGANTDTQYF. CDR3 sequence (DNA): TGTGCCAGCAGATCGGGGGCTAACACAGATACGCAGTATTTT.

The sample holds a few counts of this clonotype. CDR3 nucleotide sequence: TGTGCCAGCAGCCCTCTTGGTTGGCGGAACATTCAGTACTTC. This translates into CASSPLGWRNIQYF. The chain joins TRBV12-3 or TRBV12-4 to TRBJ2-4; no firm D call. This CDR3 contains 14 residues. V lost 6 bases and J lost 7, with 16 bases in between.

This clonotype was seen only a few times. The junction does not match germline at one end; this may be a read error. The CDR3: CSARRLAGPYKEQFF. CDR3 DNA sequence: TGCAGTGCTCGGCGACTAGCGGGGCCCTACAAGGAGCAGTTCTTC. The chain couples TRBV20-1 to TRBJ2-1, with TRBD2 matching over 11 bases. This CDR3 spans 15 amino acids. CDR1 and CDR2 (germline): DFQATT, SNEGSKA (reference sequence).

In this sample, this clonotype turned up a few times. This sequence joins TRBV29-1 and TRBJ1-2; 8 bases agree with TRBD1. This CDR3 is 13 amino acids long. J was trimmed by 1 base and V by 4 bases; bases with no gene match: 2. In germline, CDR1 is SQVTM, CDR2 ANQGSEA. The CDR3, as DNA: TGCAGCGTTGGGACAGGGAATAACTATGGCTACACCTTC. Residues: CSVGTGNNYGYTF.

The CDR3 spells CASSLQGEGTDTQYF. In DNA form, the CDR3 reads TGCGCCAGCAGCTTACAGGGCGAGGGCACAGATACGCAGTATTTT. The V gene is TRBV5-1, the J gene TRBJ2-3; D possibly corresponds to TRBD1 (6 bases). The CDR3 is 15 amino acids. Per the germline V gene, CDR1 is SGHRS and CDR2 is YFSETQ. The V gene lost 2 bases and the J gene lost 1 base, with 11 bases spanning the gap.

The chain uses TRBV2 and TRBJ1-5; D is unresolved. The germline V gene encodes CDR1 SNHLY and CDR2 FYNNEI. The CDR3 spans 15 residues. Trimming pared 3 bases from V and 0 bases from J, leaving 9 bases between. The CDR3 protein is CASSESSTSNQPQHF. The CDR3 coding sequence is TGTGCCAGCAGTGAGTCCTCGACTAGCAATCAGCCCCAGCATTTT.

This clonotype has only a few counts. The chain employs TRBV25-1 and TRBJ1-4, with 7 bases lining up with TRBD1. The V gene end was trimmed by 4 bases and the J gene end by 14 bases; junction bases not matched to a gene: 16. This CDR3 has 15 amino acids. The germline V gene encodes CDR1 MGHDK and CDR2 SYGVNS. The CDR3: CASSAPGTDTPKLFF. CDR3 coding DNA: TGTGCCAGCAGTGCTCCCGGGACAGACACTCCCAAGCTGTTTTTT.